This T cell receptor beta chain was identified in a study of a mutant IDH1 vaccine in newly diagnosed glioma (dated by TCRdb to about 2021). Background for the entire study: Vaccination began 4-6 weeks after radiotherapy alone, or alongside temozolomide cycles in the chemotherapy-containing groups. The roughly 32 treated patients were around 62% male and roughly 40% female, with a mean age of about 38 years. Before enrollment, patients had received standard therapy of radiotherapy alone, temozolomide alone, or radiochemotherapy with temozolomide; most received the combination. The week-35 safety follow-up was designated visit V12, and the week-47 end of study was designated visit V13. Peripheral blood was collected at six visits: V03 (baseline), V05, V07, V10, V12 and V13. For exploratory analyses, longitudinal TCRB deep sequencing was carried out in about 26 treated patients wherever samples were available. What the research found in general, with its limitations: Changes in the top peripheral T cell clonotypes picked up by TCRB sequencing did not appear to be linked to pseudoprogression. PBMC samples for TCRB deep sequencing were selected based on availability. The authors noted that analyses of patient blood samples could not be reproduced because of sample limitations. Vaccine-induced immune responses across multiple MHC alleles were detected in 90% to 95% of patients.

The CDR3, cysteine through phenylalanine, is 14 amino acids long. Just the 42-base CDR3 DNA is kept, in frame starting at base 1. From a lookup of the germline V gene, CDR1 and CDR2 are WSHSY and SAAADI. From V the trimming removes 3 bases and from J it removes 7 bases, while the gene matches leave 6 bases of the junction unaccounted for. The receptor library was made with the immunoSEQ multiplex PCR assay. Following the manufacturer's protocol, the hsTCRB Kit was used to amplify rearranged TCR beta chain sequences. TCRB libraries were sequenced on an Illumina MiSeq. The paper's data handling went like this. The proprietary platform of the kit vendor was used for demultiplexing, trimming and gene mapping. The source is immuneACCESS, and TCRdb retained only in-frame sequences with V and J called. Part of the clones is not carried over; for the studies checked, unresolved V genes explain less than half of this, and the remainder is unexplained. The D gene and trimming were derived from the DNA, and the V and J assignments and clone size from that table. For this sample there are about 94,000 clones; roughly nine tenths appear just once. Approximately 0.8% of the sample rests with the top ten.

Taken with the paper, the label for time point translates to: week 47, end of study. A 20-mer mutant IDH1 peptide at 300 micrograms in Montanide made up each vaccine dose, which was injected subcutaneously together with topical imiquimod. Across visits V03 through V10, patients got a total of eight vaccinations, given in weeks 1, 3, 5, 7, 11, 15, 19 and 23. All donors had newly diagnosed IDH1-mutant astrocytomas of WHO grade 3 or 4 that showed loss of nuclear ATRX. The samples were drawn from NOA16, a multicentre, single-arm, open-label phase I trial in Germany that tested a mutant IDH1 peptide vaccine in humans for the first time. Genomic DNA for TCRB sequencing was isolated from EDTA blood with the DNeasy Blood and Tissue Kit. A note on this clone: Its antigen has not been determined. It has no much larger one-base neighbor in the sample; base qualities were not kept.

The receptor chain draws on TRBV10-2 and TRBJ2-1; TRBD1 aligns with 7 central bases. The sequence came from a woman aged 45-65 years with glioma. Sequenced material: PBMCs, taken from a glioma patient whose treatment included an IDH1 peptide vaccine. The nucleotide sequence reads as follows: TGCGCCAGCAGTGATGTGACAGGGACGAATGAGCAGTTCTTC. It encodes CASSDVTGTNEQFF.